The following is a TCR beta chain sequence with its context. This record belongs to a study of CD8 T cells in Susac syndrome. From germline, CDR1 is SGHAT and CDR2 FQNNGV. V shed 5 bases, J shed 6 bases, and the junction held 23 bases outside the gene matches. This CDR3 contains 19 residues. Reverse transcription of about 0.45 to 1 ug RNA was carried out with random hexamers. One entry per CDR3 protein, called by TCRdb with MiXCR from the immunoSEQ multiplex PCR reads. The data show some 130,000 distinct CDR3 sequences, with less than 95% seen just once and roughly 0.13% held by the top ten. V is TRBV11-2 and J is TRBJ2-5; 8 bases align to TRBD2. The sequence came from a human donor with multiple sclerosis. Material: CD4+ T cells from PBMCs. DNA of the CDR3: TGTGCCAGCAGCGCTCTGAGGACTAGCCAGCGTAGGATGGGGAAGACCCAGTACTTC. Residues: CASSALRTSQRRMGKTQYF.